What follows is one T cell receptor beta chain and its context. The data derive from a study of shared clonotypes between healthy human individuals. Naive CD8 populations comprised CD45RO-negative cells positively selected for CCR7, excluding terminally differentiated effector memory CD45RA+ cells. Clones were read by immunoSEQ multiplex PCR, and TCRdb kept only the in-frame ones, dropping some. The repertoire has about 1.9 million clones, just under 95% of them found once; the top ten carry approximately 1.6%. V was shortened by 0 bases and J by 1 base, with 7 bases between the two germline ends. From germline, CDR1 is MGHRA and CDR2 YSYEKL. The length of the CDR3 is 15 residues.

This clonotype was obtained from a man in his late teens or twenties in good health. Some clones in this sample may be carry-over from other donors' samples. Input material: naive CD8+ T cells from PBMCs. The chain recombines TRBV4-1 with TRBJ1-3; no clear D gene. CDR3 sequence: CASSQDKGSGNTIYF. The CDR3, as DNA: TGCGCCAGCAGCCAAGATAAGGGTTCTGGAAACACCATATATTTT.